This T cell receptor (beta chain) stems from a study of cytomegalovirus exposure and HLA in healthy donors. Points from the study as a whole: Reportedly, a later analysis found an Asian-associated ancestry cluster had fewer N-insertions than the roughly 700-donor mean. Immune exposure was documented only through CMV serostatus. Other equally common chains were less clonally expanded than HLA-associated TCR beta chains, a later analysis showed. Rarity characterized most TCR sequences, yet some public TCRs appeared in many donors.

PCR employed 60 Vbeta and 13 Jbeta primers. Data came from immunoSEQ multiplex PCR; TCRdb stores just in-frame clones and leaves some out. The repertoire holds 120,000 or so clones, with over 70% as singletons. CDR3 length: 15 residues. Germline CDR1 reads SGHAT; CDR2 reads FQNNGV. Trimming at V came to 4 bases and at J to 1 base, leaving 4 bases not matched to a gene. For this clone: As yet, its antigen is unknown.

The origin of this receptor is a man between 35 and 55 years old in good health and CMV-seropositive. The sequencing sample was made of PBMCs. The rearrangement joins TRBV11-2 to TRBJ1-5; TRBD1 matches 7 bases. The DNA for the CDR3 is TGTGCCAGCAGCTCCGGGACAGCGAGCAATCAGCCCCAGCATTTT. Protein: CASSSGTASNQPQHF.